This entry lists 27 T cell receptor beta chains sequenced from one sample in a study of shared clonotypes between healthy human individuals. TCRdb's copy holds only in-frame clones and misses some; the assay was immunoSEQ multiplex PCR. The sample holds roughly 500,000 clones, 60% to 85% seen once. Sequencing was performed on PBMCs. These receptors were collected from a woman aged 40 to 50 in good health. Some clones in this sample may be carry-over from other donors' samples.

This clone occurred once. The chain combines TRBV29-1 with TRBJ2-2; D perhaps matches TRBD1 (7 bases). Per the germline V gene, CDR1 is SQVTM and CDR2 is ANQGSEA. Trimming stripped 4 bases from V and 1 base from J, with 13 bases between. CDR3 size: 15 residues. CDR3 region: CSVVGGQMNTGELFF. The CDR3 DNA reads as TGCAGCGTTGTGGGGGGACAGATGAACACCGGGGAGCTGTTTTTT.

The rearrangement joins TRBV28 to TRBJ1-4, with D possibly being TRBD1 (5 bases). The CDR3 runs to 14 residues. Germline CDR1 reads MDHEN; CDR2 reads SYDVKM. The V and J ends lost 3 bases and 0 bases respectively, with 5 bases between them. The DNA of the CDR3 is TGTGCCAGCAGTTTGGGGGCAACTAATGAAAAACTGTTTTTT. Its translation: CASSLGATNEKLFF.

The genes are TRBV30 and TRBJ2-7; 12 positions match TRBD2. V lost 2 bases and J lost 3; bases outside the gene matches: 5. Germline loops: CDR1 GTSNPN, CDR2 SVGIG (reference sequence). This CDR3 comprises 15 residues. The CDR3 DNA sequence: TGTGCCTGGAGTTGGCGACTAGCGGGAGTCTACGAGCAGTACTTC. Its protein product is CAWSWRLAGVYEQYF.

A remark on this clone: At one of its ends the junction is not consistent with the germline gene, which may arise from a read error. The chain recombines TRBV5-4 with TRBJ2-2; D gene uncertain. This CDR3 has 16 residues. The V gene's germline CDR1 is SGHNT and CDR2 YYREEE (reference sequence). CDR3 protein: CASSQDVGGETGELFF. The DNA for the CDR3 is TGCGCCAGCAGCCAAGATGTTGGTGGAGAGACCGGGGAGCTGTTTTTT.

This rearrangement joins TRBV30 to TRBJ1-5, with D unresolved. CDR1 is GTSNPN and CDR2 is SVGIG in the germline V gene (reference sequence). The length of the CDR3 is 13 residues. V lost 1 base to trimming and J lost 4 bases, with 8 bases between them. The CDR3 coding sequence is TGTGCCTGGAGTGGGGTAGATAATCAGCCCCAGCATTTT. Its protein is CAWSGVDNQPQHF.

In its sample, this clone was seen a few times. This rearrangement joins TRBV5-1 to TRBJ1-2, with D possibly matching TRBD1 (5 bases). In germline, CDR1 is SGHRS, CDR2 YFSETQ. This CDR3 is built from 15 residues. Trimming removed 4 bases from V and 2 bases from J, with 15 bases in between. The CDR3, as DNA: TGCGCCAGCAGCGTCGGGGACCGAAGCAACTATGGCTACACCTTC. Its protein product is CASSVGDRSNYGYTF.

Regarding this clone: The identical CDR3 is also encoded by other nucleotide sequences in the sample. In nucleotides, the CDR3 is TGTGCCAGCAGCTTGTCCCCGGGCACTGAAGCTTTCTTT. This translates into CASSLSPGTEAFF. This rearrangement joins TRBV7-3 to TRBJ1-1; D not resolved. The V gene's germline CDR1 is SGHTA and CDR2 FQGTGA. Trimming shortened V by 3 bases and J by 4 bases, and 9 bases separated the two germline ends. The CDR3 contains 13 residues. The complete variable domain, with remaining parts taken from reference TRBV7-3 and TRBJ1-1, reads GAGVSQTPSNKVTEKGKYVELRCDPISGHTALYWYRQSLGQGPEFLIYFQGTGAADDSGLPNDRFFAVRPEGSVSTLKIQRTERGDSAVYLCASSLSPGTEAFFGQGTRLTVV.

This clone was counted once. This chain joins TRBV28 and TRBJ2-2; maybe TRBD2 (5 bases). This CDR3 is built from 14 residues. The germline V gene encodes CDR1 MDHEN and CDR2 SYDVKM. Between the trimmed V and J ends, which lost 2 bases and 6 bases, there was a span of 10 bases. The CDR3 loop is CASSLGGGSGELFF. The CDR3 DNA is TGTGCCAGCAGTTTAGGAGGTGGTTCCGGGGAGCTGTTTTTT.

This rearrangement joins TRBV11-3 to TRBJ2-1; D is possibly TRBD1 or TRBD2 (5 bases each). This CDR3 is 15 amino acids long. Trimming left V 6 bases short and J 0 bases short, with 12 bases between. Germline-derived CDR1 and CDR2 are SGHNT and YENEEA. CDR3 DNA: TGTGCCAGCAGTCGAGGGGATAGCTCCTACAATGAGCAGTTCTTC. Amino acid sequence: CASSRGDSSYNEQFF.

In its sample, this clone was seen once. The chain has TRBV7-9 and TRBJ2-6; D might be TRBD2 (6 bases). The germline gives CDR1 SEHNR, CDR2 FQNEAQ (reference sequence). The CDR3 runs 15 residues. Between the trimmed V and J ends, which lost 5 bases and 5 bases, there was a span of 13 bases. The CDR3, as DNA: TGTGCCAGCAGCGAAGGAGGGGCTCGGGCCAACGTCCTGACTTTC. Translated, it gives CASSEGGARANVLTF.

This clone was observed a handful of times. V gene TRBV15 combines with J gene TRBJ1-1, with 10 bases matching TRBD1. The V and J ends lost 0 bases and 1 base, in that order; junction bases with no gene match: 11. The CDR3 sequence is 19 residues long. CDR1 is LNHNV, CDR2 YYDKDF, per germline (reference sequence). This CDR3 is CATSRDLSGTGAKNTEAFF. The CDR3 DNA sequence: TGTGCCACCAGCAGAGATCTTAGCGGGACAGGGGCAAAGAACACTGAAGCTTTCTTT.

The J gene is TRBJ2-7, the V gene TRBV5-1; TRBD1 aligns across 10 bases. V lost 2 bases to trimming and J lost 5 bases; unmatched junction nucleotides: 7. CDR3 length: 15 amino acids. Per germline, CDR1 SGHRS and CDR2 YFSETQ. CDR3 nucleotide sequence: TGCGCCAGCAGCTTCACCGGGACAGGGGCTCACGAGCAGTACTTC. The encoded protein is CASSFTGTGAHEQYF. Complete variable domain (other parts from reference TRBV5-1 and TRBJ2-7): KAGVTQTPRYLIKTRGQQVTLSCSPISGHRSVSWYQQTPGQGLQFLFEYFSETQRNKGNFPGRFSGRQFSNSRSEMNVSTLELGDSALYLCASSFTGTGAHEQYFGPGTRLTVT.

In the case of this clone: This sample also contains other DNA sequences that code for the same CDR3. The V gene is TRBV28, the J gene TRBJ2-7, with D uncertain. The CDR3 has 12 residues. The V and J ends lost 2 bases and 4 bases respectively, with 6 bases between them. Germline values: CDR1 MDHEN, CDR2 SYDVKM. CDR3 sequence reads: CASSLAAYEQYF. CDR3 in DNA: TGTGCCAGCAGTTTAGCAGCGTACGAGCAGTACTTC.

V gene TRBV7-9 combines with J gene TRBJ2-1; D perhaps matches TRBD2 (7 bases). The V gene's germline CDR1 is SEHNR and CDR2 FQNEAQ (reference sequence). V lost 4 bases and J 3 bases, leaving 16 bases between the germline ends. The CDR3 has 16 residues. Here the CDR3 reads CASSSPTGRGYNEQFF. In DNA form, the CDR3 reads TGTGCCAGCAGCTCCCCAACAGGGAGGGGCTACAATGAGCAGTTCTTC.

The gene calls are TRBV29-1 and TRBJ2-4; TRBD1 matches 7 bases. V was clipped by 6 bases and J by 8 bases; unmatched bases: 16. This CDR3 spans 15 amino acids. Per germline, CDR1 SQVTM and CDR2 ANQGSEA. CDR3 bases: TGCAGCGTGGCCCGAACAGGGGCTTCGGCGGACATTCAGTACTTC. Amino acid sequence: CSVARTGASADIQYF.

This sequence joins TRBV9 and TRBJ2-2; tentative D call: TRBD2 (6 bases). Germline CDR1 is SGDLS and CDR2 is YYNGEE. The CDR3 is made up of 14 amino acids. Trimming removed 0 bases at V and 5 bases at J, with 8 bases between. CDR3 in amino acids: CASSVVAETGELFF. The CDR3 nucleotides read TGTGCCAGCAGCGTAGTAGCGGAGACCGGGGAGCTGTTTTTT.

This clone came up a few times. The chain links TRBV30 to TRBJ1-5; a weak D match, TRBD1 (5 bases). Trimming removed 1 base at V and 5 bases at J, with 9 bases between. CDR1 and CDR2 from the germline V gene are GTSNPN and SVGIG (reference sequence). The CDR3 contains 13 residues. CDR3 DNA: TGTGCCTGGAGTGGTGGGGCCCATCAGCCCCAGCATTTT. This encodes CAWSGGAHQPQHF.

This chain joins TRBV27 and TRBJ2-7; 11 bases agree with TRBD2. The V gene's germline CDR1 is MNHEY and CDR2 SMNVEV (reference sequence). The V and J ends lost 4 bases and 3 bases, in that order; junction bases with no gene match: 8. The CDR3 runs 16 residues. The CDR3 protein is CASSSPGTSGDYEQYF. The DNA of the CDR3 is TGTGCCAGCAGTTCCCCCGGGACTAGCGGAGACTACGAGCAGTACTTC.

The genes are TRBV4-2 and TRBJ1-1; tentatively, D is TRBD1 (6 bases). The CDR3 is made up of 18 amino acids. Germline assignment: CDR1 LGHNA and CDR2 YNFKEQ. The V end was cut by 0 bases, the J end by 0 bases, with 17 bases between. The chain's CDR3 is CASSQDYGTRGVNTEAFF. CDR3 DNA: TGTGCCAGCAGCCAAGATTACGGGACACGGGGGGTGAACACTGAAGCTTTCTTT.

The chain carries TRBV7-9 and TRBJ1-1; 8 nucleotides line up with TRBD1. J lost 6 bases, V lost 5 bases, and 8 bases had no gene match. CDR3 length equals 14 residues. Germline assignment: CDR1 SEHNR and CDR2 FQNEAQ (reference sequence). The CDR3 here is CASSRSRDRSEAFF. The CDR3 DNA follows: TGTGCCAGCAGCCGGAGTCGGGACAGGTCTGAAGCTTTCTTT.

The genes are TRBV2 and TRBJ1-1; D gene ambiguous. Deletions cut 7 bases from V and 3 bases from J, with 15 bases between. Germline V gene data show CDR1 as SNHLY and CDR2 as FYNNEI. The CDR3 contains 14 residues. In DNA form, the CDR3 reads TGTGCCAGCACCTACCGCTCAGGTTACACTGAAGCTTTCTTT. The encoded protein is CASTYRSGYTEAFF.

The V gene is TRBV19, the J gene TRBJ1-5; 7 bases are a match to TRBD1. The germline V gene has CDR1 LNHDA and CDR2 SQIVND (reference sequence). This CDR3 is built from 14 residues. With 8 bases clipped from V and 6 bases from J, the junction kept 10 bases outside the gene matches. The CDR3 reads CASSLDRVGQPQHF. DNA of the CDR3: TGTGCCAGTTCGCTTGACAGGGTCGGTCAGCCCCAGCATTTT. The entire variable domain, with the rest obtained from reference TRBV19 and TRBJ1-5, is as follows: DGGITQSPKYLFRKEGQNVTLSCEQNLNHDAMYWYRQDPGQGLRLIYYSQIVNDFQKGDIAEGYSVSREKKESFPLTVTSAQKNPTAFYLCASSLDRVGQPQHFGDGTRLSIL.

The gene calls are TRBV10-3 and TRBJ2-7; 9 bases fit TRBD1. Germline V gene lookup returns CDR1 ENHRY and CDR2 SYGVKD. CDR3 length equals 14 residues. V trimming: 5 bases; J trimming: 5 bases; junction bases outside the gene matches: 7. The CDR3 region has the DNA TGTGCCATCAGTCCCGGGACAGGGACGGACGAGCAGTACTTC. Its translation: CAISPGTGTDEQYF.

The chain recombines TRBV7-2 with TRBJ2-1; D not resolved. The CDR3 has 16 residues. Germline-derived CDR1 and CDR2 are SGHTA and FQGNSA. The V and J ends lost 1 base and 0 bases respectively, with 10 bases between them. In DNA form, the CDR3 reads TGTGCCAGCAGCTTAGAAGGTTTGAGCTCCTACAATGAGCAGTTCTTC. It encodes CASSLEGLSSYNEQFF.

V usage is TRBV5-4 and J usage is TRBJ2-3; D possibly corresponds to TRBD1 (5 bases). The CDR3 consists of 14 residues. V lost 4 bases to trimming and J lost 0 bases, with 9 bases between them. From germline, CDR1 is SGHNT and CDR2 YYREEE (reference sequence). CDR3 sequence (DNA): TGTGCCAGCAGCCAGGGCCTTAGCACAGATACGCAGTATTTT. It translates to CASSQGLSTDTQYF.

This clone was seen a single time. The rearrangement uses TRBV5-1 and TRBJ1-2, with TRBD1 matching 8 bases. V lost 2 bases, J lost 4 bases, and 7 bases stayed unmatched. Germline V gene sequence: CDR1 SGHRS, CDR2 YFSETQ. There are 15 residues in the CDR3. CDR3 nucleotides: TGCGCCAGCAGCTTCTCAGGGGGCGCGGGCTATGGCTACACCTTC. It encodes CASSFSGGAGYGYTF.

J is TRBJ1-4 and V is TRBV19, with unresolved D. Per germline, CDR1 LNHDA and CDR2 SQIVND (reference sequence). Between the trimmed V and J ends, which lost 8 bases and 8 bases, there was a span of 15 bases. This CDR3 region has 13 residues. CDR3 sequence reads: CASASSGYEKLFF. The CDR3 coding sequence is TGTGCCAGTGCTTCCAGTGGATACGAAAAACTGTTTTTT.